This entry concerns a single T cell receptor (beta chain). The CDR3 sequence is 18 residues long. Germline V lookup: CDR1 LGHNA, CDR2 YNFKEQ. Trimming at V came to 0 bases and at J to 1 base, leaving 4 bases not matched to a gene. The data were taken from a study of blood T cell repertoires in COVID-19. Study information: Sample material is recorded as cDNA or gDNA derived from T cells, B-cell-depleted T cells, or PBMCs.

Measured with immunoSEQ multiplex PCR; TCRdb has only the in-frame clones, and not every one. The sample records fewer than 500,000 clones, roughly 90% being singletons. Recruitment covered about 25 US areas and drew participants whose ages spanned about 18 to 95 years. The sequenced sample was PBMCs or T cells enriched from blood (not recorded which). The chain joins TRBV4-2 to TRBJ2-1; 12 nucleotides align to TRBD2. This sequence was found in a young woman with acute COVID-19. The CDR3 sequence is CASSQEGTSGYSYNEQFF. CDR3 coding DNA: TGTGCCAGCAGCCAAGAAGGGACTAGCGGGTATTCCTACAATGAGCAGTTCTTC.